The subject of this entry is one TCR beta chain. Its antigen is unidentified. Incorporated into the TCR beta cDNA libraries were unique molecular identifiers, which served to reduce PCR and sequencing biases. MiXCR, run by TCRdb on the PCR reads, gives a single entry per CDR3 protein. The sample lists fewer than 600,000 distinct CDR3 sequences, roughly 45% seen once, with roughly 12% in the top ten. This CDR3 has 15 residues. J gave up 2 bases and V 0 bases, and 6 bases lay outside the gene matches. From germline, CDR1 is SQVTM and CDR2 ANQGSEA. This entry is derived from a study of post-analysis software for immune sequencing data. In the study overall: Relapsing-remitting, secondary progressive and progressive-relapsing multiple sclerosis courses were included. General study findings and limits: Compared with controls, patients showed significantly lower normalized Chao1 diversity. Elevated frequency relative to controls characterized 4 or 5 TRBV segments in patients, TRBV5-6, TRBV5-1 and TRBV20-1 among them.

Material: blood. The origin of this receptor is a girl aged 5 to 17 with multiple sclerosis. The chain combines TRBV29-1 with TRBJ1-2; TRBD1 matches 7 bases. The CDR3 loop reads CSVEEMRGRNYGYTF. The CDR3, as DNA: TGCAGCGTTGAAGAAATGAGGGGGCGAAACTATGGCTACACCTTC.